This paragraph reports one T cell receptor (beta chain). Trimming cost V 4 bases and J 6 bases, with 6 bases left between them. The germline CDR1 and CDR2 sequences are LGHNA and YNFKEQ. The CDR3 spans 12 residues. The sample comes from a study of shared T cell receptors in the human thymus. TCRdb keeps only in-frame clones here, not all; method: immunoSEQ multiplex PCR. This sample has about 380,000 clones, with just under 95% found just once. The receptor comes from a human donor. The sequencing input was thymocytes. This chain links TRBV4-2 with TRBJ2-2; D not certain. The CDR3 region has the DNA TGTGCCAGCAGCCCTTCGGCCGGGGAGCTGTTTTTT. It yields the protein CASSPSAGELFF.